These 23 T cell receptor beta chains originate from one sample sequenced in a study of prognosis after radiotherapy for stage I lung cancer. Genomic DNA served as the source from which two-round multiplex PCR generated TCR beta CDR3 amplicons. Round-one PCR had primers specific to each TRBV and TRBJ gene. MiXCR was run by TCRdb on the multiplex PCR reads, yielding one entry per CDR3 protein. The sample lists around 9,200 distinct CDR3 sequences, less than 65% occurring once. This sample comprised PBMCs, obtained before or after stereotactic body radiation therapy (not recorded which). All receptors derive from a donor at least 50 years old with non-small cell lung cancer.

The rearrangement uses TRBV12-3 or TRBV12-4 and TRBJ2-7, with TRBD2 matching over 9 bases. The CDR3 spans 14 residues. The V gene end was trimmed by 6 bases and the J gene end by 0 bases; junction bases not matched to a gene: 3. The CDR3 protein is CASRTSGSSYEQYF. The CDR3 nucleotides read TGTGCCAGCAGGACTAGCGGTAGCTCCTACGAGCAGTACTTC.

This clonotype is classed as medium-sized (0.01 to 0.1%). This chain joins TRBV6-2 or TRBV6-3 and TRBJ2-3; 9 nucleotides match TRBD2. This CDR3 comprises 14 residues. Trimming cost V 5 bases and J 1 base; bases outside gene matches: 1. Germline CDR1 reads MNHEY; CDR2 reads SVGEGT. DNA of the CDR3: TGTGCCAGCAGTAGGACTAGCGGCACAGATACGCAGTATTTT. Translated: CASSRTSGTDTQYF.

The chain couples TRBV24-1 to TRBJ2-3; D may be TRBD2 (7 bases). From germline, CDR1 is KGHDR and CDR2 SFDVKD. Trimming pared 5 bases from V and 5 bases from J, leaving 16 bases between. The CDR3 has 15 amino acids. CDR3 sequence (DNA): TGTGCCACCAGTGCGGGAACAGGGAGGGTAGATACGCAGTATTTT. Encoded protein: CATSAGTGRVDTQYF.

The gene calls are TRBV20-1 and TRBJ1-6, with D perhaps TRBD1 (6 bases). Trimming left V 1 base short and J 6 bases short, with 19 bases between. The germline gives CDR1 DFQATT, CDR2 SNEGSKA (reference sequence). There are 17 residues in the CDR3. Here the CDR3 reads CSARGGQGLGVNSPLHF. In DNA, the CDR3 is TGCAGTGCTAGAGGTGGTCAGGGGCTCGGCGTTAATTCACCCCTCCACTTT.

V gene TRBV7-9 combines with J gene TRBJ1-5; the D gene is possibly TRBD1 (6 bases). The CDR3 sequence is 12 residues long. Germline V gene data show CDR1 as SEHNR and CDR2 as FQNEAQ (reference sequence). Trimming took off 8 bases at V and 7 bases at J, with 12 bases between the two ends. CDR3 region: CASGEGEQPQHF. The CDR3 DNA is TGTGCCAGCGGGGAGGGGGAACAGCCCCAGCATTTT.

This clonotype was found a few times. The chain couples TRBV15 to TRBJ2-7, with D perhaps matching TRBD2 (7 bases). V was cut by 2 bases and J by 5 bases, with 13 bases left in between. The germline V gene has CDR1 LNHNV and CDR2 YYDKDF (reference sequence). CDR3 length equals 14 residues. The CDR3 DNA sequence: TGTGCCACCAGCAGAAGCGGGACAATAGACGAGCAGTACTTC. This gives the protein CATSRSGTIDEQYF.

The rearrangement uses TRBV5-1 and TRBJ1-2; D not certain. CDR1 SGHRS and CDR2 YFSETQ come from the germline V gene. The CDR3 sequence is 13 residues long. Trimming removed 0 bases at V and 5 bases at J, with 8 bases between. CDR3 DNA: TGCGCCAGCAGCTTGGACCCGACTTATGGCTACACCTTC. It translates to CASSLDPTYGYTF.

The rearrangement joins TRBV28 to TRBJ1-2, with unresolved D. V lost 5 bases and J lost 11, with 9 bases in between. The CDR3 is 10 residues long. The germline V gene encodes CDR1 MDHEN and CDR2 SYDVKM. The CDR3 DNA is TGTGCCAGCAGTGTGACGAGTTACACCTTC. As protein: CASSVTSYTF.

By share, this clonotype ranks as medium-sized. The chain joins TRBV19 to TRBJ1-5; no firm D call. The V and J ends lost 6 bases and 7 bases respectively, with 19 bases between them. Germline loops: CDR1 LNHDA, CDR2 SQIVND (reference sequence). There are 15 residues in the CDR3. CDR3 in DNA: TGTGCCAGTAGGGGTTTGGACGGTCTGAAGCAGCCCCAGCATTTT. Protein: CASRGLDGLKQPQHF. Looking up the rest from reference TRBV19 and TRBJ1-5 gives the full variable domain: DGGITQSPKYLFRKEGQNVTLSCEQNLNHDAMYWYRQDPGQGLRLIYYSQIVNDFQKGDIAEGYSVSREKKESFPLTVTSAQKNPTAFYLCASRGLDGLKQPQHFGDGTRLSIL.

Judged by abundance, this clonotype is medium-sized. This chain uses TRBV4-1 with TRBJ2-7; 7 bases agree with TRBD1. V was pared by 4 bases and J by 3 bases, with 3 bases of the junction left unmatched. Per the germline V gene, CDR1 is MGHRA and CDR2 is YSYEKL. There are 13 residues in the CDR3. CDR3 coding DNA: TGCGCCAGCAGCCTGGGGACAGACTACGAGCAGTACTTC. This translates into CASSLGTDYEQYF.

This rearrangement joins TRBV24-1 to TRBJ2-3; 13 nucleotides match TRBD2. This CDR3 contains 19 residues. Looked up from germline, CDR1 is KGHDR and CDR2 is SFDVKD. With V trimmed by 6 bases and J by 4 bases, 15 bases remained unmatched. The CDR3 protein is CATSYPTRTSGRRADTQYF. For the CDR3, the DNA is TGTGCCACCAGTTATCCGACCCGGACTAGCGGGAGACGCGCAGATACGCAGTATTTT.

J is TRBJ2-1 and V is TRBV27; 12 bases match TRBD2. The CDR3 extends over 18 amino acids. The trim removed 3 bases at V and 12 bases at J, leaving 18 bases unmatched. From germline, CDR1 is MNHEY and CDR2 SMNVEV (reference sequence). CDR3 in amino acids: CASSLRQDGLAGRGGQFF. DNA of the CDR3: TGTGCCAGCAGTTTGAGACAGGACGGACTAGCGGGAAGGGGCGGGCAGTTCTTC.

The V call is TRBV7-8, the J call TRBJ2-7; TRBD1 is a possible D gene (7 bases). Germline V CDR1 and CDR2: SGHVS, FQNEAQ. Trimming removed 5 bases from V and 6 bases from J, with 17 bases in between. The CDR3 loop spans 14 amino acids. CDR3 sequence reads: CASSRRGTFGEQYF. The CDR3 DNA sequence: TGTGCCAGCAGCCGCAGGGGGACTTTTGGCGAGCAGTACTTC.

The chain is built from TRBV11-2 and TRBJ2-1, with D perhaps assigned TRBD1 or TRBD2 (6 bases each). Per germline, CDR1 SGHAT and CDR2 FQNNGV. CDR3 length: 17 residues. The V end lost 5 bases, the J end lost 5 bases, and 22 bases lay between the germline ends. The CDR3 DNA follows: TGTGCCAGCAGCCTCACCCGGGGGACACCGGGGGACAATGAGCAGTTCTTC. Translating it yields CASSLTRGTPGDNEQFF.

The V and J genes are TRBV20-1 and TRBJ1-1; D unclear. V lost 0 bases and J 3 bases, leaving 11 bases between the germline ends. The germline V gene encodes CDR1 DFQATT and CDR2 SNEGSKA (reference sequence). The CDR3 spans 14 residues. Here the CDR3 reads CSARDPRVDTEAFF. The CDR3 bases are TGCAGTGCTAGAGACCCGAGGGTGGACACTGAAGCTTTCTTT.

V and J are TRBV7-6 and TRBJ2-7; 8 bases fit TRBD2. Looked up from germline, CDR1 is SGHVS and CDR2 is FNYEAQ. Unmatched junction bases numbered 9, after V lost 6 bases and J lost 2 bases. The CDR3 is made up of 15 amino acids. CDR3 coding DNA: TGTGCCAGCAGGGACGGGTCGGGGGGGCCCTACGAGCAGTACTTC. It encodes CASRDGSGGPYEQYF.

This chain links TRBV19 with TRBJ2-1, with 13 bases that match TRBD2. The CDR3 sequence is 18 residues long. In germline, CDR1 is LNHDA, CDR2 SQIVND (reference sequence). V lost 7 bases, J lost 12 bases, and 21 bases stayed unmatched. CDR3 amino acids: CASILRQEGLAGRGGQFF. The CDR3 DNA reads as TGTGCCAGTATTTTGAGACAGGAGGGACTAGCGGGAAGGGGGGGGCAGTTCTTC. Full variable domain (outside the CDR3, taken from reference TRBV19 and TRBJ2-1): DGGITQSPKYLFRKEGQNVTLSCEQNLNHDAMYWYRQDPGQGLRLIYYSQIVNDFQKGDIAEGYSVSREKKESFPLTVTSAQKNPTAFYLCASILRQEGLAGRGGQFFGPGTRLTVL.

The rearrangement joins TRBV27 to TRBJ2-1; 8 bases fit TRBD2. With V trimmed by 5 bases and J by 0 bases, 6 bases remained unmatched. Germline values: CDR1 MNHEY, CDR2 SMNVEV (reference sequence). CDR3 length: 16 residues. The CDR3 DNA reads TGTGCCAGCAGTCCAACTCTAGCGGGCTCCTACAATGAGCAGTTCTTC. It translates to CASSPTLAGSYNEQFF.

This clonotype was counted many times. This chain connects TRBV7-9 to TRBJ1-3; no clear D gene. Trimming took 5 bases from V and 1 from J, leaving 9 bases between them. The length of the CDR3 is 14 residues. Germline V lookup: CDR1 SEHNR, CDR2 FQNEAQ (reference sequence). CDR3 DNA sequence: TGTGCCAGCAGCCCGATTTTATCTGGAAACACCATATATTTT. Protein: CASSPILSGNTIYF.

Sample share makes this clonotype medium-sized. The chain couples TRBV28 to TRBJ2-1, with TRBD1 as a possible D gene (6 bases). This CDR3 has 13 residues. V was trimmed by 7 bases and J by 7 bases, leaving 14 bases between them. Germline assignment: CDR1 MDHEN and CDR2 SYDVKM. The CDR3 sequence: CASKPGTSNEQFF. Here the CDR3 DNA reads TGTGCCAGCAAACCCGGGACATCGAATGAGCAGTTCTTC.

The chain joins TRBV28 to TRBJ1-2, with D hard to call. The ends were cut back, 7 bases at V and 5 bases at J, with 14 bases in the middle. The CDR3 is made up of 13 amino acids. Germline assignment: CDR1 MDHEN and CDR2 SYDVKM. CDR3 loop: CASNSWNGYGYTF. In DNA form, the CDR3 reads TGTGCCAGCAATAGCTGGAACGGGTATGGCTACACCTTC.

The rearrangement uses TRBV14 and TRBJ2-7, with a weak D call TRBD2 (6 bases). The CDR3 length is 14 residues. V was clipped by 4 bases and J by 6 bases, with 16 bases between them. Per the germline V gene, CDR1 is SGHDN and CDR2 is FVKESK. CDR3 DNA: TGTGCCAGCAGCCCGACCAGACTAGGGGCCGAGCAGTACTTC. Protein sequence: CASSPTRLGAEQYF. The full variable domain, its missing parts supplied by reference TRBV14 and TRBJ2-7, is EAGVTQFPSHSVIEKGQTVTLRCDPISGHDNLYWYRRVMGKEIKFLLHFVKESKQDESGMPNNRFLAERTGGTYSTLKVQPAELEDSGVYFCASSPTRLGAEQYFGPGTRLTVT.

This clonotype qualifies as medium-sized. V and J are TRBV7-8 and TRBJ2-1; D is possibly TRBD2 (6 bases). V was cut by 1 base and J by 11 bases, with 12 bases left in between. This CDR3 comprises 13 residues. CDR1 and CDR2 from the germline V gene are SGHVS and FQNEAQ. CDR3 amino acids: CASSLVGGNQQFF. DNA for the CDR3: TGTGCCAGCAGCTTAGTTGGCGGGAATCAGCAGTTCTTC.